Below, 11 T cell receptor beta chains from the same sample are listed, as sequenced in a study of CD4 T cells in relation to SARS-CoV-2 and coronaviruses. CD4+ T cells from unexposed donors were obtained before the COVID-19 pandemic (2011-2018). Isolation of CD4+ T cells took place after about 9 days in culture. Repertoires were generated with immunoSEQ multiplex PCR, while TCRdb's copy carries only in-frame clones and drops some. Here the sample spans around 16,000 clones, 82% being singletons. These receptors lack a known antigen. Sequencing was performed on CD4+ T cells from PBMCs, cultured in vitro. The receptors were sampled from a human donor in good health.

This sequence joins TRBV6-5 and TRBJ2-1, with D perhaps matching TRBD2 (7 bases). V was shortened by 7 bases and J by 4 bases, with 14 bases between the two germline ends. The CDR3 loop spans 14 amino acids. Germline V gives CDR1 MNHEY, CDR2 SVGAGI. CDR3 bases: TGTGCCAGCAAAAGGGGGGGGGAATACAATGAGCAGTTCTTC. It codes for CASKRGGEYNEQFF.

The chain links TRBV5-1 to TRBJ2-5, with TRBD2 identical over 8 bases. The junction had 8 bases not matched to a gene; V was cut back by 4 bases and J by 3 bases. CDR3 length: 15 residues. The germline CDR1 and CDR2 sequences are SGHRS and YFSETQ. The CDR3 DNA is TGCGCCAGCAGCCCCCGGACTAGCAGGGAAGAGACCCAGTACTTC. Its protein product is CASSPRTSREETQYF. Together with reference TRBV5-1 and TRBJ2-5, the CDR3 gives the full variable domain: KAGVTQTPRYLIKTRGQQVTLSCSPISGHRSVSWYQQTPGQGLQFLFEYFSETQRNKGNFPGRFSGRQFSNSRSEMNVSTLELGDSALYLCASSPRTSREETQYFGPGTRLLVL.

This clone was seen a handful of times. The chain couples TRBV29-1 to TRBJ2-2; D might be TRBD1 or TRBD2, each matching 5 bases. The length of the CDR3 is 14 residues. V lost 4 bases and J lost 5, with 14 bases in between. From germline, CDR1 is SQVTM and CDR2 ANQGSEA. The CDR3: CSVAGLARTGELFF. The CDR3 DNA sequence: TGCAGCGTTGCAGGGTTAGCGAGAACCGGGGAGCTGTTTTTT.

This chain connects TRBV10-3 to TRBJ2-5; D not certain. This CDR3 has 12 residues. Trimming cost V 2 bases and J 5 bases, with 6 bases left between them. The V gene's germline CDR1 is ENHRY and CDR2 SYGVKD. CDR3 in amino acids: CAISENRETQYF. The CDR3 bases are TGTGCCATCAGTGAGAATCGGGAGACCCAGTACTTC.

A note on this clone: The CDR3 ends on some other residue instead of the conserved phenylalanine or tryptophan, so this is likely a read error. It is unclear where the CDR3 begins or ends on the DNA, so no DNA is shown, and the CDR3 is as TCRdb lists it. Here the CDR3 reads CASSPGQVVPSV. The chain links TRBV7-9 to TRBJ1-1; the tabulated D call, TRBD1, remains unverified against the DNA. The CDR3 contains 12 residues when both ends are counted. Germline lookup yields CDR1 SEHNR and CDR2 FQNEAQ (reference sequence).

The chain uses TRBV19 and TRBJ2-1; 9 bases are a match to TRBD2. The CDR3 totals 15 residues. CDR1 is LNHDA, CDR2 SQIVND, per germline (reference sequence). V lost 0 bases and J lost 9; bases outside the gene matches: 6. The chain's CDR3 is CASSIDSGSWGEQFF. The CDR3 coding sequence is TGTGCCAGTAGTATAGATAGCGGGAGCTGGGGTGAGCAGTTCTTC.

The chain has TRBV5-8 and TRBJ2-1; no clear D. V shed 0 bases and J shed 2 bases, with 6 bases lying between them. Germline V CDR1 and CDR2: SGHTS, YDEGEE. The CDR3 is made up of 14 amino acids. Written as DNA, the CDR3 is TGTGCCAGCAGCTTGGGGGAACCCTACAATGAGCAGTTCTTC. Translating gives CASSLGEPYNEQFF.

This chain connects TRBV18 to TRBJ1-1; no reliable D call. The CDR3 runs 14 residues. Trimming stripped 3 bases from V and 0 bases from J, with 8 bases between. Germline V CDR1 and CDR2: KGHSH, LQKENI. This chain's CDR3 is CASSPAEMNTEAFF. Written as DNA, the CDR3 is TGTGCCAGCTCACCGGCAGAGATGAACACTGAAGCTTTCTTT.

The CDR3 reads CASSLSRAGGQNEQFF. As DNA, the CDR3 is TGTGCCAGCAGCTTATCAAGAGCGGGAGGTCAAAATGAGCAGTTCTTC. The rearrangement links TRBV7-6 to TRBJ2-1, with 9 bases identical to TRBD2. Germline CDR1 is SGHVS and CDR2 is FNYEAQ. V trimming: 2 bases; J trimming: 7 bases; junction bases outside the gene matches: 9. The CDR3 has 16 residues.

The chain is built from TRBV21-1 and TRBJ2-1. TRBV21-1 is assigned pseudogene status. The CDR3 is made up of 11 amino acids. CDR3 amino acids: CASTFKKGPFF. Here the CDR3 DNA reads TGTGCCAGCACTTTCAAGAAGGGCCCGTTCTTC.

V gene TRBV18 combines with J gene TRBJ2-5; D not certain. V was pared by 6 bases and J by 2 bases, with 7 bases between. This CDR3 has 12 residues. Germline values: CDR1 KGHSH, CDR2 LQKENI. The CDR3 sequence is CASSFKQETQYF. The CDR3 nucleotides are TGTGCCAGCTCTTTTAAGCAAGAGACCCAGTACTTC.